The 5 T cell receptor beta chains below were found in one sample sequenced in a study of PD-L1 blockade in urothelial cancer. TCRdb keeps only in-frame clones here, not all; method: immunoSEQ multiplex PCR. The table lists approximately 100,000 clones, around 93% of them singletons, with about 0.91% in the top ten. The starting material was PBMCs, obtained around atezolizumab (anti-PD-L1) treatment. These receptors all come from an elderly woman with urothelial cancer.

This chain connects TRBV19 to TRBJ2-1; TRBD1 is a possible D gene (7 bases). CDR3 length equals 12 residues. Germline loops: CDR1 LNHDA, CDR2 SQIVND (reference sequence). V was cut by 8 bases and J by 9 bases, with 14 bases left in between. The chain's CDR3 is CASSQGGSEQFF. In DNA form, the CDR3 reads TGTGCCAGTTCTCAGGGGGGAAGTGAGCAGTTCTTC.

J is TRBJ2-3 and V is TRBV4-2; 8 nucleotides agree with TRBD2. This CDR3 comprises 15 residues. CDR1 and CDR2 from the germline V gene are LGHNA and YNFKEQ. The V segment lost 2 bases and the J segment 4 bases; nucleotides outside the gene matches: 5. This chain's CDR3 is CASSQRGGLADTQYF. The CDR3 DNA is TGTGCCAGCAGCCAACGGGGGGGACTCGCAGATACGCAGTATTTT.

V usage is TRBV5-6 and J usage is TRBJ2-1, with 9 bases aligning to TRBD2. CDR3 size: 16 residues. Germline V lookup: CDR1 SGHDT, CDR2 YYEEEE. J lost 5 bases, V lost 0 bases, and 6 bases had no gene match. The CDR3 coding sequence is TGTGCCAGCAGCTTGGGTTTGAGACTAGCGGACAATGAGCAGTTCTTC. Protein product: CASSLGLRLADNEQFF.

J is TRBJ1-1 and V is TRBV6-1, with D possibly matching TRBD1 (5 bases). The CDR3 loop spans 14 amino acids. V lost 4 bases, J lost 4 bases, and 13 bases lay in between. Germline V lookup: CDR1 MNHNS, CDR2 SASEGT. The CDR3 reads CASSVKGGTTEAFF. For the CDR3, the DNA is TGTGCCAGCAGTGTGAAGGGAGGGACCACTGAAGCTTTCTTT.

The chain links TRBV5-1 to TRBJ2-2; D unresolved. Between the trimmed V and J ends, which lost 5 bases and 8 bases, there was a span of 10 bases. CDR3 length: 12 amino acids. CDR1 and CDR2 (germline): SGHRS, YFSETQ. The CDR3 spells CASSYDWGELFF. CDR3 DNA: TGCGCCAGCAGTTACGACTGGGGGGAGCTGTTTTTT.